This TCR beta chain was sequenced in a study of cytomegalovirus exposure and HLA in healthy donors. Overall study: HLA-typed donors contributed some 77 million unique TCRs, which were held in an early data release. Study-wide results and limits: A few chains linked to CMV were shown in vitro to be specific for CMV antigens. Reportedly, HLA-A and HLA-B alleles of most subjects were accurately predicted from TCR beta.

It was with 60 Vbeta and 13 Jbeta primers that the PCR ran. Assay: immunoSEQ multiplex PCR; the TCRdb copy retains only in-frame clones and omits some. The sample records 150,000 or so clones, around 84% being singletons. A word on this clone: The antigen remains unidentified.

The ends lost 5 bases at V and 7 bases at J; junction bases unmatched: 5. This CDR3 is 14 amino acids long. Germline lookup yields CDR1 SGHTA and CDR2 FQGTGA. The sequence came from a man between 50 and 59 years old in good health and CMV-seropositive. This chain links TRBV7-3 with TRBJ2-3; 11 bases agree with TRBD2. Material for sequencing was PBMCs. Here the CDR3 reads CASSIGTSGYTQYF. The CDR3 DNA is TGTGCCAGCAGCATAGGGACTAGCGGATATACGCAGTATTTT.